This record concerns one T cell receptor beta chain sequence. This same CDR3 is encoded by further DNA sequences in the sample. Method: immunoSEQ multiplex PCR; TCRdb's copy keeps in-frame clones and lacks some. The sample carries some 300,000 clones, 88% recorded once. Germline CDR1 and CDR2: SGDLS and YYNGEE. The CDR3 is 15 residues long. Unmatched junction bases numbered 9, after V lost 3 bases and J lost 5 bases. The data belong to a study of blood T cell repertoires in COVID-19. The V gene is TRBV9, the J gene TRBJ1-2; TRBD1 aligns across 8 bases. What was sequenced was peripheral blood. The receptor was derived from a woman younger than 45 who had recovered from COVID-19. CDR3 residues: CASSARAGGDYGYTF. In nucleotides, the CDR3 is TGTGCCAGCAGCGCGCGAGCAGGGGGCGATTATGGCTACACCTTC.